Shown below are 29 T cell receptor beta chains from a single sample sequenced in a study of OX40 agonist ivuxolimab in advanced cancers. Profiled with immunoSEQ multiplex PCR; TCRdb holds only in-frame clones, not every one. The table includes some 16,000 clones, approximately 86% detected once. The sequenced sample was CD4+ or CD8+ T cells sorted from blood, obtained in a trial of the OX40 agonist ivuxolimab. Receptors originate from an adult with an advanced solid tumor such as melanoma, head and neck, liver or kidney cancer.

V gene TRBV5-1 combines with J gene TRBJ2-7; D possibly corresponds to TRBD2 (6 bases). V dropped 0 bases and J dropped 4 bases, with 8 bases sitting between them. CDR1 and CDR2 from the germline V gene are SGHRS and YFSETQ. The CDR3 is 13 residues long. The CDR3 protein is CASSLVAGYEQYF. The CDR3 coding sequence is TGCGCCAGCAGCTTGGTGGCGGGGTACGAGCAGTACTTC.

This rearrangement joins TRBV19 to TRBJ2-2; no clear D gene. Germline V gene lookup returns CDR1 LNHDA and CDR2 SQIVND (reference sequence). The CDR3 contains 11 residues. V was cut by 6 bases and J by 7 bases, with 6 bases left in between. CDR3 in amino acids: CASRKNGELFF. For the CDR3, the DNA is TGTGCCAGTAGAAAAAACGGGGAGCTGTTTTTT.

This chain connects TRBV29-1 to TRBJ1-1; no firm D call. Trimming removed 5 bases from V and 0 bases from J, with 16 bases in between. The CDR3 length is 15 residues. Germline loops: CDR1 SQVTM, CDR2 ANQGSEA. CDR3 region: CSVNDHPTLNTEAFF. CDR3 DNA sequence: TGCAGCGTTAATGACCACCCAACCCTGAACACTGAAGCTTTCTTT.

This sequence joins TRBV14 and TRBJ2-7, with 9 bases fitting TRBD2. V was clipped by 0 bases and J by 3 bases; unmatched bases: 9. The CDR3 is 17 residues long. The germline CDR1 and CDR2 sequences are SGHDN and FVKESK. This chain's CDR3 is CASSQDYGLAGIYEQYF. The CDR3 coding sequence is TGTGCCAGCAGCCAAGATTATGGGCTAGCGGGAATCTACGAGCAGTACTTC.

This clone was observed a single time. CDR3: CASSPVAGRGTDTQYF. CDR3 coding DNA: TGTGCCAGCAGCCCCGTAGCGGGAAGGGGCACAGATACGCAGTATTTT. The chain carries TRBV7-8 and TRBJ2-3; TRBD2 matches at 8 bases. This CDR3 region has 16 residues. V was pared by 5 bases and J by 1 base, with 8 bases of the junction left unmatched. Germline loops: CDR1 SGHVS, CDR2 FQNEAQ. Complete variable domain (other parts from reference TRBV7-8 and TRBJ2-3): GAGVSQSPRYKVAKRGQDVALRCDPISGHVSLFWYQQALGQGPEFLTYFQNEAQLDKSGLPSDRFFAERPEGSVSTLKIQRTQQEDSAVYLCASSPVAGRGTDTQYFGPGTRLTVL.

This clone has only one observation. The rearrangement joins TRBV2 to TRBJ1-5; D call uncertain. Germline CDR1 is SNHLY and CDR2 is FYNNEI. With 2 bases removed from V and 5 bases from J, the gap between germline ends came to 10 bases. The CDR3 totals 14 residues. DNA of the CDR3: TGTGCCAGCAGTGAACGTGGGAGAGATCAGCCCCAGCATTTT. It specifies CASSERGRDQPQHF.

The rearrangement joins TRBV4-1 to TRBJ2-1, with 15 bases aligning to TRBD2. This CDR3 is 20 amino acids long. V trimming: 5 bases; J trimming: 8 bases; junction bases outside the gene matches: 19. The germline V gene encodes CDR1 MGHRA and CDR2 YSYEKL. The CDR3 loop is CASSKAGTSGRPTWSDEQFF. DNA of the CDR3: TGCGCCAGCAGCAAGGCCGGGACTAGCGGGAGGCCTACATGGAGCGATGAGCAGTTCTTC.

J is TRBJ1-2 and V is TRBV18, with D possibly TRBD1 on 6 matching bases. Germline loops: CDR1 KGHSH, CDR2 LQKENI. V shed 0 bases and J shed 10 bases, with 12 bases lying between them. The CDR3 contains 13 residues. The CDR3 bases are TGTGCCAGCTCACCACCTCAACAGGGAGTCTACACCTTC. This translates into CASSPPQQGVYTF. The full variable domain, completed using reference TRBV18 and TRBJ1-2, is NAGVMQNPRHLVRRRGQEARLRCSPMKGHSHVYWYRQLPEEGLKFMVYLQKENIIDESGMPKERFSAEFPKEGPSILRIQQVVRGDSAAYFCASSPPQQGVYTFGSGTRLTVV.

This chain links TRBV6-5 with TRBJ2-7; the D gene is possibly TRBD1 (5 bases). Germline CDR1 MNHEY, CDR2 SVGAGI. V was trimmed by 9 bases and J by 6 bases, leaving 21 bases between them. The CDR3 totals 14 residues. CDR3 coding DNA: TGTGCCAGTCGAAAAAGGCAGGGTCAGTCCGAGCAGTACTTC. This translates into CASRKRQGQSEQYF.

V usage is TRBV27 and J usage is TRBJ1-2, with a possible D match to TRBD1 (6 bases). The germline V and J ends were trimmed by 9 bases and 7 bases, with 21 bases remaining between them. The CDR3 runs 14 residues. CDR1 is MNHEY, CDR2 SMNVEV, per germline (reference sequence). The CDR3 loop reads CARRAGSLQGGYTF. The DNA for the CDR3 is TGTGCCAGACGGGCAGGGAGTCTACAGGGTGGCTACACCTTC.

This chain links TRBV7-2 with TRBJ1-2; weak D call: TRBD1 (5 bases). Germline V gives CDR1 SGHTA, CDR2 FQGNSA. The CDR3 spans 13 residues. V was trimmed by 8 bases and J by 7 bases, leaving 17 bases between them. This CDR3 reads CASSTRVLTGYTF. CDR3 nucleotides: TGTGCCAGCTCCACCAGGGTACTCACTGGCTACACCTTC.

The J gene is TRBJ2-1, the V gene TRBV10-3; 13 bases are shared with TRBD2. The V segment lost 0 bases and the J segment 7 bases; nucleotides outside the gene matches: 6. The CDR3 covers 17 residues. Germline V gene sequence: CDR1 ENHRY, CDR2 SYGVKD. The CDR3 sequence: CAISESTSGRAKNEQFF. DNA of the CDR3: TGTGCCATCAGTGAGTCTACTAGCGGGAGGGCAAAAAATGAGCAGTTCTTC.

The chain recombines TRBV6-5 with TRBJ1-4, with D unresolved. CDR1 and CDR2 from the germline V gene are MNHEY and SVGAGI. There are 13 residues in the CDR3. Trimming took off 4 bases at V and 8 bases at J, with 11 bases between the two ends. The CDR3 DNA follows: TGTGCCAGCAGTTCCGGGAATTCGGAAAAACTGTTTTTT. Protein product: CASSSGNSEKLFF.

The chain links TRBV4-3 to TRBJ1-3, with D maybe TRBD1 (6 bases). The CDR3 runs to 14 residues. V shed 3 bases and J shed 4 bases, with 10 bases lying between them. From germline, CDR1 is LGHNA and CDR2 YSLEER. CDR3 region: CASSHGGTGNTIYF. As DNA, the CDR3 is TGCGCCAGCAGCCATGGGGGCACCGGAAACACCATATATTTT.

The chain recombines TRBV7-9 with TRBJ2-3; 7 bases match TRBD2. The CDR3 is 13 residues long. Trimming took 6 bases from V and 5 from J; bases not matched to a gene: 5. Germline V gene lookup returns CDR1 SEHNR and CDR2 FQNEAQ (reference sequence). The CDR3: CASRRVAGDTQYF. Written as DNA, the CDR3 is TGTGCCAGCAGACGTGTAGCGGGAGATACGCAGTATTTT.

J is TRBJ1-5 and V is TRBV7-8, with D hard to call. Germline V gives CDR1 SGHVS, CDR2 FQNEAQ. Trimming left V 5 bases short and J 0 bases short, with 14 bases between. This CDR3 comprises 16 residues. CDR3 amino acids: CASSPAEFYSNQPQHF. The CDR3 DNA reads as TGTGCCAGCAGCCCCGCTGAGTTTTATAGCAATCAGCCCCAGCATTTT.

The CDR3, as DNA: TGTGCCAGTAGTGCCGCAGGGAAGTCGGCCAAAAACATTCAGTACTTC. As protein: CASSAAGKSAKNIQYF. The rearrangement joins TRBV19 to TRBJ2-4; a possible D gene is TRBD1 (5 bases). Germline CDR1 is LNHDA and CDR2 is SQIVND (reference sequence). The CDR3 covers 16 residues. The germline V and J ends were trimmed by 5 bases and 1 base, with 15 bases remaining between them.

With regard to this clone: One junction end does not reproduce the germline sequence, and a read error may be involved. The chain employs TRBV29-1 and TRBJ2-1, with 8 bases lining up with TRBD1. CDR3 length equals 13 residues. Germline V gives CDR1 SQVTM, CDR2 ANQGSEA. DNA of the CDR3: TGCAGCGGACGAGGACAGGGTGTCAATGGGCAGTTCTTC. Translated, it gives CSGRGQGVNGQFF.

The gene calls are TRBV5-4 and TRBJ2-1; the D gene is possibly TRBD1 (6 bases). This CDR3 is 14 amino acids long. V lost 1 base and J 7 bases, leaving 12 bases between the germline ends. CDR1 is SGHNT, CDR2 YYREEE, per germline (reference sequence). The CDR3 here is CASSLYSGQNEQFF. In DNA, the CDR3 is TGTGCCAGCAGCTTGTATTCCGGACAGAATGAGCAGTTCTTC.

The chain joins TRBV5-6 to TRBJ2-4; possibly TRBD2 for D (6 bases). With 0 bases removed from V and 8 bases from J, the gap between germline ends came to 9 bases. This CDR3 comprises 13 residues. Germline values: CDR1 SGHDT, CDR2 YYEEEE. The chain's CDR3 is CASSLGGGDIQYF. DNA for the CDR3: TGTGCCAGCAGCTTGGGGGGAGGCGACATTCAGTACTTC.

This chain connects TRBV6-5 to TRBJ2-3; no reliable D call. This CDR3 comprises 15 residues. The V gene lost 4 bases and the J gene lost 4 bases, with 15 bases spanning the gap. Germline loops: CDR1 MNHEY, CDR2 SVGAGI. CDR3 nucleotides: TGTGCCAGCAGTTCCATACAGTCGGGCTCAGATACGCAGTATTTT. It codes for CASSSIQSGSDTQYF.

CDR3 residues: CATSRDEGWGTDTQYF. CDR3 sequence (DNA): TGTGCCACCAGCAGAGATGAGGGCTGGGGCACAGATACGCAGTATTTT. The J gene is TRBJ2-3, the V gene TRBV15, with TRBD2 as a possible D gene (5 bases). V was clipped by 0 bases and J by 1 base, with 11 bases between them. The CDR3 sequence is 16 residues long. The germline V gene has CDR1 LNHNV and CDR2 YYDKDF (reference sequence). Looking up the rest from reference TRBV15 and TRBJ2-3 gives the full variable domain: DAMVIQNPRYQVTQFGKPVTLSCSQTLNHNVMYWYQQKSSQAPKLLFHYYDKDFNNEADTPDNFQSRRPNTSFCFLDIRSPGLGDTAMYLCATSRDEGWGTDTQYFGPGTRLTVL.

V and J are TRBV6-4 and TRBJ1-1; D may be TRBD1 (6 bases). The germline CDR1 and CDR2 sequences are MRHNA and SNTAGT. CDR3 length: 11 amino acids. V was cut by 5 bases and J by 5 bases, with 6 bases left in between. The CDR3 region is CASSQGTEAFF. In DNA, the CDR3 is TGTGCCAGCAGTCAGGGGACTGAAGCTTTCTTT.

The chain employs TRBV5-8 and TRBJ1-1; a possible D gene is TRBD1 (5 bases). The length of the CDR3 is 17 residues. Per germline, CDR1 SGHTS and CDR2 YDEGEE. Trimming took off 4 bases at V and 1 base at J, with 20 bases between the two ends. Written as DNA, the CDR3 is TGTGCCAGCAGCGGGGGTGGCAGGGACGGCGCGAACACTGAAGCTTTCTTT. It translates to CASSGGGRDGANTEAFF.

The CDR3 nucleotides read TGTGCCAGCAGCGTAAGGGGAGTGGATGAGCAGTTCTTC. It is translated as CASSVRGVDEQFF. The chain employs TRBV9 and TRBJ2-1; D may match TRBD1 or TRBD2 (5 bases each). The CDR3 consists of 13 residues. CDR1 SGDLS and CDR2 YYNGEE come from the germline V gene. V shed 1 base and J shed 8 bases, with 10 bases lying between them.

This clone was picked up a small number of times. The chain recombines TRBV28 with TRBJ1-5; TRBD1 matches at 7 bases. CDR1 is MDHEN and CDR2 is SYDVKM in the germline V gene. The CDR3 extends over 15 amino acids. V shed 6 bases and J 1 base; nucleotides not matched to a gene: 6. CDR3 DNA: TGTGCCAGCAGACAGACAGGGCCGAGCAATCAGCCCCAGCATTTT. This gives the protein CASRQTGPSNQPQHF.

The chain carries TRBV27 and TRBJ2-2; D gene ambiguous. The V and J ends lost 2 bases and 6 bases respectively, with 10 bases between them. Germline-derived CDR1 and CDR2 are MNHEY and SMNVEV (reference sequence). This CDR3 contains 14 residues. The chain's CDR3 is CASSLRPAAGELFF. The CDR3 nucleotides are TGTGCCAGCAGTTTAAGGCCGGCGGCCGGGGAGCTGTTTTTT.

CDR3 sequence: CASSLYIGTGAGQPQHF. In DNA form, the CDR3 reads TGTGCCAGCAGCCTTTACATCGGGACAGGGGCAGGTCAGCCCCAGCATTTT. The chain employs TRBV2 and TRBJ1-5, with TRBD1 identical over 10 bases. This CDR3 region has 17 residues. V shed 6 bases and J 6 bases; nucleotides not matched to a gene: 14. Germline CDR1 and CDR2: SNHLY and FYNNEI.

This chain joins TRBV30 and TRBJ1-1; D is possibly TRBD1 (5 bases). The CDR3 runs to 16 residues. CDR1 is GTSNPN and CDR2 is SVGIG in the germline V gene (reference sequence). V was shortened by 2 bases and J by 2 bases, with 18 bases between the two germline ends. The CDR3 DNA reads TGTGCCTGGAGTAGAAAGGGAGACAGCTCAAACACTGAAGCTTTCTTT. It yields the protein CAWSRKGDSSNTEAFF.